The 20 T cell receptor beta chains in this list originate from one sample, sequenced in a study of blood T cells in healthy people across ages. Sample-barcoded 5' priming and a J-beta primer mix drove a second PCR of roughly 6 to 12 cycles. A single record per CDR3 protein comes from TCRdb applying MiXCR to the 5' RACE reads. The sample shows 1.5 million to 2 million distinct CDR3 sequences, about 50% of them seen only once. Sequencing input: blood. All receptors derive from a woman in her forties in good health.

The chain recombines TRBV5-4 with TRBJ2-7; 10 nucleotides agree with TRBD1. V shed 3 bases, J shed 2 bases, and the junction held 11 bases outside the gene matches. Germline lookup yields CDR1 SGHNT and CDR2 YYREEE (reference sequence). This CDR3 region has 17 residues. The CDR3 sequence is CASSWGPGTGATYEQYF. The DNA of the CDR3 is TGTGCCAGCAGCTGGGGGCCCGGGACAGGGGCGACCTACGAGCAGTACTTC.

The chain employs TRBV4-3 and TRBJ1-4, with D perhaps TRBD1 (5 bases). Between the trimmed V and J ends, which lost 0 bases and 6 bases, there was a span of 17 bases. CDR1 is LGHNA, CDR2 YSLEER, per germline. There are 17 residues in the CDR3. In nucleotides, the CDR3 is TGCGCCAGCAGCCAAGAAATAGCAGGGATCAATGATGAAAAACTGTTTTTT. This translates into CASSQEIAGINDEKLFF.

In its sample, this clonotype was seen a few times. V and J are TRBV27 and TRBJ2-1; 10 bases are shared with TRBD2. Germline CDR1 reads MNHEY; CDR2 reads SMNVEV (reference sequence). This CDR3 is built from 14 residues. V lost 3 bases to trimming and J lost 8 bases; unmatched junction nucleotides: 4. The CDR3 bases are TGTGCCAGCAGTTTTAGCGGGGGGAACGATGAGCAGTTCTTC. This translates into CASSFSGGNDEQFF.

The chain has TRBV28 and TRBJ2-1; no reliable D call. The CDR3 totals 14 residues. From germline, CDR1 is MDHEN and CDR2 SYDVKM. The germline V and J ends were trimmed by 8 bases and 0 bases, with 11 bases remaining between them. The CDR3 spells CASAGGGSYNEQFF. CDR3 DNA: TGTGCCAGCGCCGGCGGCGGCTCCTACAATGAGCAGTTCTTC.

The chain has TRBV6-1 and TRBJ2-7; TRBD1 is a possible D gene (5 bases). Trimming removed 2 bases from V and 1 base from J, with 9 bases in between. This CDR3 has 14 amino acids. The germline V gene has CDR1 MNHNS and CDR2 SASEGT. The CDR3 protein is CASSEIGDSYEQYF. In DNA form, the CDR3 reads TGTGCCAGCAGTGAAATAGGGGATTCCTACGAGCAGTACTTC.

The chain's CDR3 is CASTGGREANYGYTF. Here the CDR3 DNA reads TGTGCCAGCACAGGGGGCAGGGAAGCTAACTATGGCTACACCTTC. J is TRBJ1-2 and V is TRBV9; 8 nucleotides agree with TRBD1. V shed 6 bases and J 0 bases; nucleotides not matched to a gene: 7. This CDR3 comprises 15 residues. Germline-derived CDR1 and CDR2 are SGDLS and YYNGEE. The complete variable domain, with remaining parts taken from reference TRBV9 and TRBJ1-2, reads DSGVTQTPKHLITATGQRVTLRCSPRSGDLSVYWYQQSLDQGLQFLIQYYNGEERAKGNILERFSAQQFPDLHSELNLSSLELGDSALYFCASTGGREANYGYTFGSGTRLTVV.

This clonotype was found a few times. The chain joins TRBV6-2 or TRBV6-3 to TRBJ1-1; D gene unclear. The CDR3 sequence is 13 residues long. Germline lookup yields CDR1 MNHEY and CDR2 SVGEGT. V lost 2 bases, J lost 2 bases, and 6 bases lay in between. This CDR3 reads CASSYHGNTEAFF. In nucleotides, the CDR3 is TGTGCCAGCAGTTACCACGGTAACACTGAAGCTTTCTTT.

V gene TRBV7-2 combines with J gene TRBJ2-5; D ambiguous. Trimming removed 5 bases at V and 4 bases at J, with 14 bases between. Germline V gene sequence: CDR1 SGHTA, CDR2 FQGNSA. The CDR3 extends over 14 amino acids. The CDR3 sequence is CASSPRFPPETQYF. In DNA, the CDR3 is TGTGCCAGCAGCCCCCGGTTTCCCCCAGAGACCCAGTACTTC. The full variable domain, completed using reference TRBV7-2 and TRBJ2-5, is GAGVSQSPSNKVTEKGKDVELRCDPISGHTALYWYRQSLGQGLEFLIYFQGNSAPDKSGLPSDRFSAERTGGSVSTLTIQRTQQEDSAVYLCASSPRFPPETQYFGPGTRLLVL.

The V call is TRBV4-3, the J call TRBJ2-5; TRBD1 agrees at 7 bases. The CDR3 runs to 14 residues. Trimming at V came to 0 bases and at J to 7 bases, leaving 5 bases not matched to a gene. CDR1 LGHNA and CDR2 YSLEER come from the germline V gene. CDR3 nucleotides: TGCGCCAGCAGCCAAGACATCGGGACAGTGACCCAGTACTTC. This sequence encodes CASSQDIGTVTQYF.

This rearrangement joins TRBV21-1 to TRBJ2-5. TRBV21-1 has pseudogene status. The CDR3 is 15 amino acids. CDR3 sequence: CASSIRTEYQETQYF. Here the CDR3 DNA reads TGTGCCAGCAGCATTAGGACCGAGTACCAAGAGACCCAGTACTTC.

V is TRBV6-2 or TRBV6-3 and J is TRBJ2-3, with D perhaps TRBD2 (5 bases). CDR1 and CDR2 from the germline V gene are MNHEY and SVGEGT. CDR3 length equals 12 residues. Between the trimmed V and J ends, which lost 11 bases and 3 bases, there was a span of 12 bases. CDR3 nucleotide sequence: TGTGCCTGCGGGCAGATAACAGATACGCAGTATTTT. Protein sequence: CACGQITDTQYF.

This clonotype was seen only a few times. The genes are TRBV6-5 and TRBJ2-7; D is ambiguous. The length of the CDR3 is 13 residues. V dropped 6 bases and J dropped 4 bases, with 13 bases sitting between them. The V gene's germline CDR1 is MNHEY and CDR2 SVGAGI. The CDR3, as DNA: TGTGCCAGCAGCCCCGCAGGTCGGTACGAGCAGTACTTC. It codes for CASSPAGRYEQYF.

The V call is TRBV4-2, the J call TRBJ2-3, with D unresolved. The CDR3 is 15 amino acids. Trimming took off 0 bases at V and 2 bases at J, with 9 bases between the two ends. CDR1 LGHNA and CDR2 YNFKEQ come from the germline V gene. The CDR3 loop is CASSQERILTDTQYF. In nucleotides, the CDR3 is TGTGCCAGCAGCCAAGAGAGGATCCTCACAGATACGCAGTATTTT.

The CDR3 region has the DNA TGTGCCAGCAATTCTGGCGGATTCTACGAGCAGTACTTC. It translates to CASNSGGFYEQYF. The rearrangement uses TRBV12-3 or TRBV12-4 and TRBJ2-7; D gene uncertain. The CDR3 totals 13 residues. V was cut by 7 bases and J by 3 bases, with 13 bases left in between.

The rearrangement links TRBV20-1 to TRBJ2-3; D is uncertain. CDR1 and CDR2 (germline): DFQATT, SNEGSKA (reference sequence). The CDR3 has 13 residues. V lost 7 bases to trimming and J lost 3 bases, with 14 bases between them. The CDR3 reads CSGPGSHTDTQYF. The CDR3 nucleotides read TGCAGTGGGCCGGGCTCGCATACAGATACGCAGTATTTT.

J is TRBJ2-5 and V is TRBV6-2 or TRBV6-3; 10 positions agree with TRBD2. The germline gives CDR1 MNHEY, CDR2 SVGEGT. This CDR3 has 16 amino acids. V lost 5 bases to trimming and J lost 0 bases; unmatched junction nucleotides: 6. CDR3 nucleotide sequence: TGTGCCAGCAGTCATGGACTAGCGGCTAACCAAGAGACCCAGTACTTC. Translating it yields CASSHGLAANQETQYF.

As for this clonotype: Its ends do not fully match the called genes, so a read error is possible. The gene calls are TRBV6-5 and TRBJ2-5; D not resolved. CDR1 is MNHEY, CDR2 SVGAGI, per germline. This CDR3 has 13 residues. The CDR3 DNA is TGTGCCAGCAGTTACCTGACCCAAGAGACCCGGTACTTC. Its translation is CASSYLTQETRYF.

Worth noting for this clonotype: At one end, the junction sequence differs from germline, possibly due to a read error. The genes are TRBV15 and TRBJ1-5; 7 bases are shared with TRBD1. This CDR3 has 15 amino acids. Germline assignment: CDR1 LNHNV and CDR2 YYDKDF (reference sequence). The CDR3 DNA sequence: TGTGTCACCAGCAGAGAGAGGGGGCTGCGACAGCCCCAGCATTTT. Protein: CVTSRERGLRQPQHF. The full variable domain, rest sourced from reference TRBV15 and TRBJ1-5, is DAMVIQNPRYQVTQFGKPVTLSCSQTLNHNVMYWYQQKSSQAPKLLFHYYDKDFNNEADTPDNFQSRRPNTSFCFLDIRSPGLGDTAMYLCVTSRERGLRQPQHFGDGTRLSIL.

This chain uses TRBV20-1 with TRBJ2-5; D is possibly TRBD2 (6 bases). The germline CDR1 and CDR2 sequences are DFQATT and SNEGSKA (reference sequence). CDR3 length equals 11 residues. Here the CDR3 reads CTATSRETQYF. Written as DNA, the CDR3 is TGCACCGCGACTAGTCGGGAGACCCAGTACTTC.

A remark on this clonotype: One junction end does not reproduce the germline sequence, and a read error may be involved. The genes are TRBV10-3 and TRBJ2-3; the match to TRBD1 covers 7 bases. Germline V gene lookup returns CDR1 ENHRY and CDR2 SYGVKD. This CDR3 has 16 residues. CDR3 DNA sequence: TGTGCCAACAGTGAGTCACAGGGGCGAAGCACAGATACGCAGTATTTT. It encodes CANSESQGRSTDTQYF.